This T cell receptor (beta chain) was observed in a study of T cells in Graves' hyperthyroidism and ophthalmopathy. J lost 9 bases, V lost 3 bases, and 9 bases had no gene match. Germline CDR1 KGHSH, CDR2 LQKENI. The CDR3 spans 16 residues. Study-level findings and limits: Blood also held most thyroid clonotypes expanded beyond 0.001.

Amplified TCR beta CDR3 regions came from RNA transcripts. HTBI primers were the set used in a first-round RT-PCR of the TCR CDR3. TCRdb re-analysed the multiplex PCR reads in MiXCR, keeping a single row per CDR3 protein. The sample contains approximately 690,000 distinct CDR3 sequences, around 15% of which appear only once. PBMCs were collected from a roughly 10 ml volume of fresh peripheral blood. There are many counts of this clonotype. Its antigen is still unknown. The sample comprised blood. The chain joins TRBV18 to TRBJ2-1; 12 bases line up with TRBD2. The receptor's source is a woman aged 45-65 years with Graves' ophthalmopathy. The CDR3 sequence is CASSPASGRAIAEQFF. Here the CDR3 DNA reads TGTGCCAGCTCACCGGCTAGCGGGAGGGCCATCGCTGAGCAGTTCTTC.